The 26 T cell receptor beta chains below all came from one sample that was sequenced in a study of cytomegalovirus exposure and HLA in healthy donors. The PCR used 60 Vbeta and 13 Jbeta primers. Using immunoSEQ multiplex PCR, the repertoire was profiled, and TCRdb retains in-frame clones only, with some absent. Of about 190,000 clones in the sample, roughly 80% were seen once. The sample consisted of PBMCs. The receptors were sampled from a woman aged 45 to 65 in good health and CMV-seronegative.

CDR3 amino acids: CASSLDRAADTQYF. CDR3 in DNA: TGTGCCAGCAGTTTAGACAGGGCAGCAGATACGCAGTATTTT. The J gene is TRBJ2-3, the V gene TRBV27; TRBD1 agrees at 7 bases. The CDR3 runs 14 residues. Trimming removed 2 bases from V and 4 bases from J; junction bases left unmatched: 3. Germline CDR1 MNHEY, CDR2 SMNVEV (reference sequence).

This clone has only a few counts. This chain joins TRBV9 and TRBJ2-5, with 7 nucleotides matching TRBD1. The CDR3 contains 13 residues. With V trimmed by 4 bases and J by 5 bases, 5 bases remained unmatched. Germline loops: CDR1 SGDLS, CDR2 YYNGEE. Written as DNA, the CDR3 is TGTGCCAGCAGCACCGGACAGGCGGAGACCCAGTACTTC. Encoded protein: CASSTGQAETQYF.

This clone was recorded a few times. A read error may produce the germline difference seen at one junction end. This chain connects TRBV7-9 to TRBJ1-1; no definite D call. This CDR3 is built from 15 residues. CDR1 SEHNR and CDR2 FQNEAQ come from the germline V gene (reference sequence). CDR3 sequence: CSSSLGGFGETEAFF. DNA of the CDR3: TGTTCCAGCAGCTTAGGAGGGTTTGGGGAGACTGAAGCTTTCTTT.

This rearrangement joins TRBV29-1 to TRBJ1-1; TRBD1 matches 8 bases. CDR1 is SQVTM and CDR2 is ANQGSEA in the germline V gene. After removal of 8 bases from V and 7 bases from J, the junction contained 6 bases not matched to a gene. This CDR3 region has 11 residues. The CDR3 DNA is TGCAGCCTAAGACAGGGGCTTGAAGCTTTCTTT. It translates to CSLRQGLEAFF. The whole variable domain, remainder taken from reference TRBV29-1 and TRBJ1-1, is SAVISQKPSRDICQRGTSLTIQCQVDSQVTMMFWYRQQPGQSLTLIATANQGSEATYESGFVIDKFPISRPNLTFSTLTVSNMSPEDSSIYLCSLRQGLEAFFGQGTRLTVV.

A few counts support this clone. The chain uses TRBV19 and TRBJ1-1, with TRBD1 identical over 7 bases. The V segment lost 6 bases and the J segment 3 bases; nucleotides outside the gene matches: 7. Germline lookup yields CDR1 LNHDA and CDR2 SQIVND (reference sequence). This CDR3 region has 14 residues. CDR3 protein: CASRTNRGHTEAFF. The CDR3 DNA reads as TGTGCCAGTAGGACCAACAGGGGCCACACTGAAGCTTTCTTT.

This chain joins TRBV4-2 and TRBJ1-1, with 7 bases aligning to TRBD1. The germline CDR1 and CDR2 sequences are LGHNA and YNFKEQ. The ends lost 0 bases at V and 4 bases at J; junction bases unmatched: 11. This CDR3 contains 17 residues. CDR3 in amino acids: CASSQEGRGALPTEAFF. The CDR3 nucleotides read TGTGCCAGCAGCCAAGAGGGCAGGGGGGCCTTACCCACTGAAGCTTTCTTT.

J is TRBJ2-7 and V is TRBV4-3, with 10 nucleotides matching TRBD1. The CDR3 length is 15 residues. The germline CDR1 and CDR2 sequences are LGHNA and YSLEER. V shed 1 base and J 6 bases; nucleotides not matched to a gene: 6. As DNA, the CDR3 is TGCGCCAGCAGCCAAGTGGGACAGGGGCGTGGCGAGCAGTACTTC. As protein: CASSQVGQGRGEQYF.

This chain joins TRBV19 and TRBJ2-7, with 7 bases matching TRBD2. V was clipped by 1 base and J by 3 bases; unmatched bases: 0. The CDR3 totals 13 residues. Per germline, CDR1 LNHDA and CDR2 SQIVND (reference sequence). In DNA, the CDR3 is TGTGCCAGTAGTATAGGGGAGGGCTACGAGCAGTACTTC. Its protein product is CASSIGEGYEQYF.

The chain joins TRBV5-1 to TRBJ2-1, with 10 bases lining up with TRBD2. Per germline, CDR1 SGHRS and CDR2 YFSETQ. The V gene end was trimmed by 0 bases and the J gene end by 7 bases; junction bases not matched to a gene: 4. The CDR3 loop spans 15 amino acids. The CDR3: CASSLGLAGANEQFF. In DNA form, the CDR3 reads TGCGCCAGCAGCTTGGGACTAGCGGGCGCTAATGAGCAGTTCTTC.

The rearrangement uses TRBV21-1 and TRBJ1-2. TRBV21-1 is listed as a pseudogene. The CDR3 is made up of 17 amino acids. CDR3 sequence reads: CASSTIEPEAHNYGYTF. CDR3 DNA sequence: TGTGCCAGCAGCACAATAGAACCAGAGGCCCACAACTATGGCTACACCTTC.

DNA for the CDR3: TGTGCCAGCAGTTTCAGGGTGCGGGGCAATATGAACACTGAAGCTTTCTTT. This encodes CASSFRVRGNMNTEAFF. The genes are TRBV27 and TRBJ1-1, with TRBD1 as a possible D gene (5 bases). CDR3 length: 17 amino acids. V lost 3 bases, J lost 0 bases, and 17 bases lay in between. The germline gives CDR1 MNHEY, CDR2 SMNVEV (reference sequence).

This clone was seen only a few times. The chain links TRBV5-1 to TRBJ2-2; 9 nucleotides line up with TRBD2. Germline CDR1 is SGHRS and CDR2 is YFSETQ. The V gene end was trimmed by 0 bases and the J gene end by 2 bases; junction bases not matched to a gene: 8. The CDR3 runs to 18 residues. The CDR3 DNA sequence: TGCGCCAGCAGCTTGGAAGGGCGGGAGGGCCGAAACACCGGGGAGCTGTTTTTT. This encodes CASSLEGREGRNTGELFF.

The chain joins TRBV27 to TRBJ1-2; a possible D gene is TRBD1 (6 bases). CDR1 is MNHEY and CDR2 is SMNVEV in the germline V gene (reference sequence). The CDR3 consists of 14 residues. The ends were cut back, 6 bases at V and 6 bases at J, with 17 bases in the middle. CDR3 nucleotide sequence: TGTGCCAGCAGCCCCGCACGAACAGGGAATGGCTACACCTTC. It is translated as CASSPARTGNGYTF.

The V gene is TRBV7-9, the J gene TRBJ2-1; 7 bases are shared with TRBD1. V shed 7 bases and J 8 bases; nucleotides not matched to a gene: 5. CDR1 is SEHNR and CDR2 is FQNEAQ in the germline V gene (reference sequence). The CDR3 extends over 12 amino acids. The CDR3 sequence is CASTNRGYEQFF. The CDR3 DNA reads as TGTGCCAGCACCAACAGGGGCTATGAGCAGTTCTTC.

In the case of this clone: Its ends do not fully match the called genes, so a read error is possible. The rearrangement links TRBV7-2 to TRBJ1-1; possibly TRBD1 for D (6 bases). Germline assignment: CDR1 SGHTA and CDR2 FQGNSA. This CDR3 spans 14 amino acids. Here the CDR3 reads CASRLGGEGGEAFF. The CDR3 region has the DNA TGTGCCAGCAGATTAGGTGGGGAGGGGGGTGAAGCTTTCTTT.

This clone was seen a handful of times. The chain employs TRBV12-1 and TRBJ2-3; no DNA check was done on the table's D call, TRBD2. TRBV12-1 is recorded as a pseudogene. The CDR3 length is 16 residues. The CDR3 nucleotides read TGTGCCAGCAGCTTTGGTGCTAGAGGTAGCACAGATACGCAGTATTTT. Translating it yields CASSFGARGSTDTQYF.

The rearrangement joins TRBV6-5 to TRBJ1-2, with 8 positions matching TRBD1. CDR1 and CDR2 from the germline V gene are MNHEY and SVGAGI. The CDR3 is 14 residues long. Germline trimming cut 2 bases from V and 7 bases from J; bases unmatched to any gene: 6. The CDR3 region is CASSYQWQGAGYTF. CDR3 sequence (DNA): TGTGCCAGCAGTTACCAGTGGCAGGGGGCTGGCTACACCTTC.

CDR3 sequence: CASKPGQGGEQFF. CDR3 DNA: TGTGCCAGCAAACCGGGACAGGGTGGTGAGCAGTTCTTC. The chain recombines TRBV2 with TRBJ2-1; TRBD1 aligns across 9 bases. The germline gives CDR1 SNHLY, CDR2 FYNNEI. The CDR3 has 13 residues. Trimming took 7 bases from V and 9 from J; bases not matched to a gene: 7.

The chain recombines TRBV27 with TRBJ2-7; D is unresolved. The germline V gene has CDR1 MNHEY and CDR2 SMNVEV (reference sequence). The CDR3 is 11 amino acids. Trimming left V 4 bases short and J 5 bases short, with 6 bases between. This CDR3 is CASSSRNEQYF. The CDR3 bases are TGTGCCAGCAGTTCTAGGAACGAGCAGTACTTC.

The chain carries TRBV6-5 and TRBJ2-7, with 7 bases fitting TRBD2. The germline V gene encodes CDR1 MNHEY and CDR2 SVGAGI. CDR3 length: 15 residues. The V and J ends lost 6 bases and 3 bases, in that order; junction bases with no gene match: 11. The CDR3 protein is CASSPGSGGYYEQYF. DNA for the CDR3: TGTGCCAGCAGCCCCGGGTCGGGGGGATACTACGAGCAGTACTTC.

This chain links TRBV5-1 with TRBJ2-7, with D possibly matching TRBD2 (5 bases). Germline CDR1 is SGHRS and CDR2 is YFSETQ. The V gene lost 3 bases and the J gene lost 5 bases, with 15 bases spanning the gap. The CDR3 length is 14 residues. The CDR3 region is CASSWGGVGDEQYF. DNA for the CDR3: TGCGCCAGCAGCTGGGGTGGTGTCGGGGACGAGCAGTACTTC. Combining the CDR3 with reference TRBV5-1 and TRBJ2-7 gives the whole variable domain KAGVTQTPRYLIKTRGQQVTLSCSPISGHRSVSWYQQTPGQGLQFLFEYFSETQRNKGNFPGRFSGRQFSNSRSEMNVSTLELGDSALYLCASSWGGVGDEQYFGPGTRLTVT.

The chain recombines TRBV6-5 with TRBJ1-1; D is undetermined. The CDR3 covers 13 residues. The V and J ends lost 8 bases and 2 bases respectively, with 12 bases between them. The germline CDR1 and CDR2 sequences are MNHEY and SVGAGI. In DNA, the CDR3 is TGTGCCAGCCGGAGGGCAGCCAACACTGAAGCTTTCTTT. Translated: CASRRAANTEAFF.

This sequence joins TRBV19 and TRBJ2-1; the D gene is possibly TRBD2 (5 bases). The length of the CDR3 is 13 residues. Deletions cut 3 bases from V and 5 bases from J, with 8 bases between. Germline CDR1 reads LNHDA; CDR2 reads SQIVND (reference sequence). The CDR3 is CASSIGNHNEQFF. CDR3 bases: TGTGCCAGTAGTATCGGGAATCACAATGAGCAGTTCTTC.

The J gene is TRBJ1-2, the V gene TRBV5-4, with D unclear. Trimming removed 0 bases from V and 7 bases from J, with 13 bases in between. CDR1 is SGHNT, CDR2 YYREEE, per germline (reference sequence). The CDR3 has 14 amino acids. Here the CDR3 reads CASSLGIAYSGYTF. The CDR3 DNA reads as TGTGCCAGCAGCTTGGGGATAGCATATTCTGGCTACACCTTC.

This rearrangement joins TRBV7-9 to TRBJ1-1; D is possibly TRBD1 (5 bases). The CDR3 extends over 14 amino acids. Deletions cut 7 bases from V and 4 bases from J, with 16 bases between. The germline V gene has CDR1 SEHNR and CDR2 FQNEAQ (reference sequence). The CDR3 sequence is CASTRNSGPTEAFF. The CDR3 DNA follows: TGTGCCAGCACCCGGAATTCAGGGCCCACTGAAGCTTTCTTT.

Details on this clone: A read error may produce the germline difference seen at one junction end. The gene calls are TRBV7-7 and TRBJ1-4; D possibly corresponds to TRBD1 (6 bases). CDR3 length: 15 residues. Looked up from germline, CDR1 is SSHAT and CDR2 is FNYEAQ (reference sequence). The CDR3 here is CASSGGGQANEKLFF. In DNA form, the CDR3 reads TGTGCTAGCAGCGGGGGGGGGCAAGCTAATGAAAAACTGTTTTTT.